This T cell receptor beta chain was sequenced in a study of control samples from healthy donors and cancer patients. CDR1 and CDR2 (germline): SNHLY, FYNNEI. With V trimmed by 7 bases and J by 0 bases, 6 bases remained unmatched. The CDR3 is 16 amino acids. Here immunoSEQ multiplex PCR was the method, and the copy in TCRdb shows in-frame clones only, minus some. Counted here are approximately 54,000 clones, 88% occurring once; the ten biggest clones make up around 40%. The chain combines TRBV2 with TRBJ1-6; 7 bases match TRBD1. Input material: PBMCs. This clonotype was sampled from a man aged 50-59 years with head and neck cancer. For the CDR3, the DNA is TGTGCCAGCACAGGACAGGCTGGCTCCTATAATTCACCCCTCCACTTT. Amino acid sequence: CASTGQAGSYNSPLHF.